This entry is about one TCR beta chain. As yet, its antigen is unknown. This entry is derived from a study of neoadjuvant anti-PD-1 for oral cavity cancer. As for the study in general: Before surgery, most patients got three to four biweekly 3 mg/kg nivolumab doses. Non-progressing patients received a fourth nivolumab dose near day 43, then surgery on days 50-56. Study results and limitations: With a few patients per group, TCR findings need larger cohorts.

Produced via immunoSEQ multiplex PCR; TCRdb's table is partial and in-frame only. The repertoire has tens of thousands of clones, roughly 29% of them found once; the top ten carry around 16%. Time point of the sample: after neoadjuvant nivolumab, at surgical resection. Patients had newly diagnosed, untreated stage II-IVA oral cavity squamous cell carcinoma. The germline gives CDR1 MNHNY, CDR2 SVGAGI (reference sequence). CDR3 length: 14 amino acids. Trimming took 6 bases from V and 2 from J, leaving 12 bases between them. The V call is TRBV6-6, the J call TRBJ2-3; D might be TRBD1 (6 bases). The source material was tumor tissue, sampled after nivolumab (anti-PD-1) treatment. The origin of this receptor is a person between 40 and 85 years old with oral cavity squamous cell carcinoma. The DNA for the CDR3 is TGTGCCAGCAGGAAAGGGGGTTCCACAGATACGCAGTATTTT. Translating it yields CASRKGGSTDTQYF.